The 8 T cell receptor beta chains presented below share a single source sample, sequenced in a study of blood T cell repertoires in COVID-19 (TCRdb year 2020). The library was built by means of the immunoSEQ multiplex PCR assay. TCRdb took this table from immuneACCESS and kept in-frame rearrangements with V and J called. Such tables lack part of the clones; where checked against another copy, unresolved V genes explain under half of the gap, and the rest is unexplained. The sample records roughly 250,000 clones, 70% to 90% of which are singletons. The ten largest clonotypes hold approximately 4% of the sample. Sequencing was done on a sample of PBMCs or T cells enriched from blood (not recorded which). The source of these receptors is a woman aged 25-40 years who had recovered from COVID-19.

CDR3 amino acids: CATSALNRWFF. CDR3 nucleotides: TGTGCCACCAGTGCTCTAAATAGATGGTTTTTT. V usage is TRBV24-1 and J usage is TRBJ1-4; D uncertain. The CDR3 sequence is 11 residues long. Trimming shortened V by 5 bases and J by 16 bases, and 13 bases separated the two germline ends. Looked up from germline, CDR1 is KGHDR and CDR2 is SFDVKD.

This clone was picked up many times. This chain uses TRBV10-3 with TRBJ2-7, with a weak D call TRBD2 (5 bases). Germline assignment: CDR1 ENHRY and CDR2 SYGVKD. V was clipped by 6 bases and J by 2 bases, with 14 bases between them. This CDR3 has 14 residues. The CDR3 protein is CAIRETGSTYEQYF. CDR3 coding DNA: TGTGCCATCAGGGAAACGGGATCCACCTACGAGCAGTACTTC.

The chain uses TRBV28 and TRBJ2-5; 9 bases map to TRBD1. Per germline, CDR1 MDHEN and CDR2 SYDVKM. The CDR3 runs to 15 residues. V lost 6 bases to trimming and J lost 4 bases; unmatched junction nucleotides: 9. CDR3 sequence (DNA): TGTGCCAGCAGCCGTCGGACAGGGGTGGGAGAGACCCAGTACTTC. This gives the protein CASSRRTGVGETQYF.

This clone has only a few counts. The chain combines TRBV28 with TRBJ2-2; TRBD1 might be the D (6 bases). From germline, CDR1 is MDHEN and CDR2 SYDVKM. The CDR3 sequence is 16 residues long. V was cut by 3 bases and J by 0 bases, with 11 bases left in between. The CDR3 here is CASSFRHRANTGELFF. For the CDR3, the DNA is TGTGCCAGCAGTTTCCGCCACAGGGCGAACACCGGGGAGCTGTTTTTT.

The V call is TRBV5-5, the J call TRBJ1-2; 7 nucleotides match TRBD1. From germline, CDR1 is SGHKS and CDR2 YYEKEE (reference sequence). V lost 4 bases and J lost 6; bases outside the gene matches: 9. This CDR3 is 14 amino acids long. CDR3 DNA: TGTGCCAGCAGCGGGGGCCCGGGACAGCATGGCTACACCTTC. It translates to CASSGGPGQHGYTF.

The chain carries TRBV27 and TRBJ2-7; 9 bases fit TRBD1. The CDR3 extends over 15 amino acids. Germline V gene sequence: CDR1 MNHEY, CDR2 SMNVEV (reference sequence). The ends lost 5 bases at V and 2 bases at J; junction bases unmatched: 7. The CDR3 coding sequence is TGTGCCAGCAGTAGACAGGGGGAGCGTCCCTACGAGCAGTACTTC. It specifies CASSRQGERPYEQYF.

The V gene is TRBV9, the J gene TRBJ2-6; unclear D gene. V was shortened by 1 base and J by 1 base, with 6 bases between the two germline ends. Germline V lookup: CDR1 SGDLS, CDR2 YYNGEE. The CDR3 totals 15 residues. CDR3 sequence: CASSVSRSGANVLTF. CDR3 nucleotides: TGTGCCAGCAGCGTATCCAGGTCTGGGGCCAACGTCCTGACTTTC.

The chain carries TRBV28 and TRBJ1-5; D remains ambiguous. This CDR3 is 15 amino acids long. Germline V gives CDR1 MDHEN, CDR2 SYDVKM. Trimming left V 3 bases short and J 6 bases short, with 15 bases between. The CDR3 DNA sequence: TGTGCCAGCAGTTTCGCAGGTTCCCTTGCTCAGCCCCAGCATTTT. This codes for CASSFAGSLAQPQHF.